This TCR beta chain comes out of a study of CD8 T cells in Susac syndrome. CDR1 and CDR2 (germline): SGHAT, FQNNGV. This CDR3 spans 12 amino acids. V was clipped by 0 bases and J by 2 bases, with 2 bases between them. An input of about 0.5 to 1 ug of RNA was subjected to reverse transcription using random hexamers. TCRdb reanalysed the immunoSEQ multiplex PCR reads using MiXCR and keeps one entry per CDR3 protein. The sample lists some 450,000 distinct CDR3 sequences; more than 80% were seen once. In the case of this clonotype: A read error is possible here, since a much larger clone lies one base away.

The chain combines TRBV11-2 with TRBJ2-7; D is undetermined. The sequenced sample was CD8+ T cells from PBMCs. This clonotype originated in a human donor with multiple sclerosis. The CDR3: CASSLDAYEQYF. In DNA form, the CDR3 reads TGTGCCAGCAGCTTAGACGCCTACGAGCAGTACTTC.